The source of this TCR beta chain is a study of tumor-infiltrating lymphocytes in primary liver carcinoma. Broader study findings: Blood's top-250-clone fraction was significantly lower than that of tumors (p = 0.039). Tumor-adjacent and tumor-blood pairs shared less of their repertoires than tumor region pairs shared.

Between roughly 17 and 30 mg of unsorted bulk tissue served as the source from which RNA and DNA were co-extracted. Patients carried chronic HBV infection without prior treatment. The germline CDR1 and CDR2 sequences are MNHNS and SASEGT. This CDR3 spans 14 amino acids. For this clonotype: Antigen: not known.

A constant-region primer primed TCR beta cDNA synthesis from 400 to 600 ng of total RNA. For TCR beta, libraries were produced by three nested multiplex PCR rounds using slightly modified ARM-PCR. PCR rounds one and two used TRBV1-TRBV30 forward primers with a C-beta reverse primer for around 9 cycles each. One entry per CDR3 protein, called by TCRdb with MiXCR from the multiplex PCR reads. The sample shows about 99,000 distinct CDR3 sequences, around three quarters of them seen only once. This TCR was sampled from a woman aged 55 to 70 with primary liver carcinoma and hepatitis B virus infection. Sequencing was performed on liver tumor tissue from sampling region 5. Regarding subset: tumor region T5, tumor centre. This chain connects TRBV6-1 to TRBJ1-1; 7 bases align to TRBD1. CDR3 sequence reads: CTNSEYQGGTEAFF. The DNA for the CDR3 is TGTACCAACAGTGAATACCAGGGGGGCACTGAAGCTTTCTTT.